The 7 T cell receptor beta chains listed next were all sequenced from one sample in a study of T-cell memory formation after mild COVID-19. TCRdb called the 5' RACE reads again in MiXCR, with one record for every CDR3 protein. The data show 65,000 to 95,000 distinct CDR3 sequences, with roughly 13% seen just once and 35% to 50% held by the top ten. The sample taken for sequencing was PBMCs or a T cell subset sorted from them (not recorded which). The receptors originated from a man between 18 and 35 years old who had mild COVID-19 (a few samples of this study predate the infection). Cell type and time point are not known.

The chain links TRBV9 to TRBJ2-5; D gene unclear. The CDR3 runs to 10 residues. Germline lookup yields CDR1 SGDLS and CDR2 YYNGEE. V dropped 5 bases and J dropped 5 bases, with 4 bases sitting between them. Here the CDR3 DNA reads TGTGCCAGCAGTGTGGAGACCCAGTACTTC. Translation: CASSVETQYF.

CDR3 DNA sequence: TGCAGTGCTAGAGGCACGGTGGTCGAGGAGCAGTACTTC. Its protein is CSARGTVVEEQYF. This sequence joins TRBV20-1 and TRBJ2-7, with D unclear. The CDR3 is 13 amino acids. In germline, CDR1 is DFQATT, CDR2 SNEGSKA (reference sequence). V was trimmed by 1 base and J by 7 bases, leaving 14 bases between them.

This clonotype was seen a few times. V usage is TRBV4-3 and J usage is TRBJ2-7, with a tentative D call TRBD1 (6 bases). CDR1 and CDR2 (germline): LGHNA, YSLEER. The CDR3 contains 14 residues. The V end lost 2 bases, the J end lost 6 bases, and 14 bases lay between the germline ends. In DNA form, the CDR3 reads TGCGCCAGCAGCCAATTTAATACAGGGCCCGAGCAGTACTTC. Translating it yields CASSQFNTGPEQYF.

This clonotype was observed a handful of times. The chain employs TRBV11-3 and TRBJ2-5; TRBD2 agrees at 13 bases. CDR3 length: 16 residues. CDR1 and CDR2 from the germline V gene are SGHNT and YENEEA. Germline trimming cut 4 bases from V and 7 bases from J; bases unmatched to any gene: 9. Here the CDR3 DNA reads TGTGCCAGCAGCTCCAGGACTAGCGGGGGTTCTGGGACCCAGTACTTC. It specifies CASSSRTSGGSGTQYF.

This clonotype was detected only a few times. The rearrangement links TRBV5-1 to TRBJ2-7; a weak D match, TRBD1 (6 bases). Per the germline V gene, CDR1 is SGHRS and CDR2 is YFSETQ. The V end lost 0 bases, the J end lost 5 bases, and 9 bases lay between the germline ends. CDR3 length equals 13 residues. The CDR3 DNA reads TGCGCCAGCAGCTTGGCCAGGGGAAACGAGCAGTACTTC. It translates to CASSLARGNEQYF.

This clonotype has more than one count but fewer than ten. The chain uses TRBV10-2 and TRBJ2-7; unclear D gene. Between the trimmed V and J ends, which lost 8 bases and 5 bases, there was a span of 13 bases. From germline, CDR1 is WSHSY and CDR2 SAAADI. The CDR3 sequence is 12 residues long. CDR3: CASQDGSDEQYF. CDR3 nucleotide sequence: TGCGCCAGCCAGGACGGATCCGACGAGCAGTACTTC.

V gene TRBV4-1 combines with J gene TRBJ1-6; D is undetermined. V was pared by 7 bases and J by 5 bases, with 15 bases between. This CDR3 has 15 amino acids. Germline assignment: CDR1 MGHRA and CDR2 YSYEKL. Here the CDR3 reads CASTPRVRDNSPLHF. The CDR3 bases are TGCGCCAGCACCCCAAGGGTTAGGGATAATTCACCCCTCCACTTT.